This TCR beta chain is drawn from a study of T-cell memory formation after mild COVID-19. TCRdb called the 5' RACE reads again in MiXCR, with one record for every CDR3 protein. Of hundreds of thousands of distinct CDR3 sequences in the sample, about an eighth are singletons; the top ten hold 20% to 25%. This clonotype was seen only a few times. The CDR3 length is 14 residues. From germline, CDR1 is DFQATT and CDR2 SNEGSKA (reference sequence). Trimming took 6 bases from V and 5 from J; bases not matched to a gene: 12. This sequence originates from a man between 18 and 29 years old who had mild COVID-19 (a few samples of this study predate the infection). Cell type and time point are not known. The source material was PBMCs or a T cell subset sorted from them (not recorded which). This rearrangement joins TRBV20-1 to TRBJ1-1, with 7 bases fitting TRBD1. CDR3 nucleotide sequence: TGCAGTGCCTCCGGGACAGTTGATTCAACTGAAGCTTTCTTT. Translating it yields CSASGTVDSTEAFF.